This TCR beta chain came from a study of CD8 T cells in Susac syndrome (dated by TCRdb to about 2019). Background on the whole study: Of the Susac syndrome patients who were sequenced, roughly 6 had clinically active disease and roughly eight were in clinical remission. Repertoire sequencing was used to test whether CD8+ T cell activation and differentiation in Susac syndrome was antigen driven. At blood withdrawal, Susac syndrome patients were therapy-naive, treated with corticosteroids (with IVIg additionally given to some), or treated with IVIg alone. Broad study findings and their caveats: In patients with Susac syndrome, the CD4+ T cell repertoire showed no detectable clonal expansion. The number of individuals in the TCR sequencing and HLA analysis was recognized as being relatively small.

Peripheral blood CD8+ and CD4+ T cells from healthy donors, Susac syndrome patients and multiple sclerosis patients were profiled by high-throughput TCR beta sequencing. The Susac syndrome patients fulfilled recently defined diagnostic criteria for either definite or probable disease. CD8+ TEMRA cells were enriched by FACS, while bulk CD8+ and CD4+ T cells were purified by magnetic negative isolation. Blood was collected in EDTA tubes and processed within 24 hours, with PBMCs isolated through density gradient centrifugation. PBMCs intended for TCR sequencing were cryopreserved in liquid nitrogen and thawed later in a water bath at 37 degrees C. The sorted or isolated CD4+, CD8+ and CD8+ TEMRA cells reached a purity of at least 90%. The CDR3 goes from the cysteine to the phenylalanine over 15 residues. The entry retains the CDR3 DNA only, 45 bases that are in frame from base 1. Compared with germline, V lacks 4 bases and J lacks 5 bases; bases without a gene match: 8. The germline V gene gives CDR1 as SGHRS and CDR2 as YFSETQ.

As for this clonotype: Its recognized antigen is unknown. Base qualities are not recorded, but no much larger clone differs from it by a single base.

RNA was extracted using the RNeasy kit, and roughly 0.5 to 1 ug of the RNA was reverse transcribed with random hexamers. The immunoSEQ multiplex PCR assay, covering 54 Vbeta and 13 Jbeta segments, was used to amplify TCR beta CDR3 regions. PCR amplification bias was corrected using a synthetic template baseline for primer optimization and computational correction. Processing in the source paper ran as follows. Reads were assigned to V, D and J genes according to IMGT and analyzed in immunoSEQ Analyzer, with only productive sequences retained. Clonality was calculated as one minus the Shannon entropy normalized by log2 of the number of productive unique sequences. For each patient and control, public and private clones were evaluated among the 100 most prevalent clones. Susac-specific clones were defined as absent from healthy and MS cohorts, some 1,000 published viral clones and other ImmuneACCESS disease sequences. TCRdb itself trimmed the public reads at Q25 with fastp, ran MiXCR and retained productive beta chains. Rows with one shared CDR3 protein collapse into an entry with the most common genes and DNA. The V and J calls follow TCRdb's processing rather than the paper's. The sample table contains some 210,000 distinct CDR3 sequences; only one count was recorded for approximately 94% of them. About 0.15% of the sample belongs to the ten largest clones.

The sequencing sample was made of CD4+ T cells from PBMCs. This receptor was obtained from a human donor with Susac syndrome. The rearrangement combines TRBV5-1 with TRBJ1-4, with 7 bases aligning to TRBD1. This receptor carries the CDR3 CASSIQGQQNEKLFF. The DNA sequence is TGCGCCAGCAGCATACAGGGACAGCAGAATGAAAAACTGTTTTTT.